A single sample is the source of the 27 T cell receptor beta chains below, sequenced in a study of T cells after yellow fever vaccination. TCRdb redid the calling of the 5' RACE reads with MiXCR, one entry per CDR3 protein. The sample shows about 220,000 distinct CDR3 sequences, 6.5% to 7.5% of them seen only once. The sample in question was CD4+ T cells sorted from PBMCs, obtained on the day of the yellow fever booster vaccination. The receptors stem from a man aged 25 to 40 who received the YFV17D yellow fever vaccine.

A few counts support this clonotype. The V call is TRBV6-2 or TRBV6-3, the J call TRBJ2-6; D is uncertain. V lost 6 bases and J lost 2, with 11 bases in between. Germline V gene sequence: CDR1 MNHEY, CDR2 SVGEGT. The CDR3 runs 15 residues. The CDR3 is CASRLLVTGANVLTF. For the CDR3, the DNA is TGTGCCAGCAGGCTACTCGTAACTGGGGCCAACGTCCTGACTTTC.

The V gene is TRBV5-5, the J gene TRBJ2-7, with 13 bases aligning to TRBD2. The CDR3 loop spans 16 amino acids. V shed 4 bases and J 4 bases; nucleotides not matched to a gene: 8. From germline, CDR1 is SGHKS and CDR2 YYEKEE (reference sequence). In DNA form, the CDR3 reads TGTGCCAGCAGCCCACTCAAGACTAGCGGGAGGTACGAGCAGTACTTC. As protein: CASSPLKTSGRYEQYF.

This clonotype was found many times. The V and J genes are TRBV28 and TRBJ2-1; 9 bases agree with TRBD2. CDR1 and CDR2 from the germline V gene are MDHEN and SYDVKM. With V trimmed by 5 bases and J by 2 bases, 4 bases remained unmatched. The CDR3 sequence is 15 residues long. The CDR3 spells CASSDGGRAYNEQFF. The CDR3 nucleotides are TGTGCCAGCAGTGATGGCGGGAGGGCCTACAATGAGCAGTTCTTC.

This clonotype was seen ten or more times. The J gene is TRBJ2-2, the V gene TRBV27; D call uncertain. V was pared by 3 bases and J by 6 bases, with 8 bases between. The germline V gene encodes CDR1 MNHEY and CDR2 SMNVEV (reference sequence). The CDR3 extends over 13 amino acids. The CDR3, as DNA: TGTGCCAGCAGTTTTGTGAGAGCCGGGGAGCTGTTTTTT. Translating it yields CASSFVRAGELFF.

This clonotype showed up just a few times. The V gene is TRBV30, the J gene TRBJ2-1; 12 bases fit TRBD2. The germline V gene encodes CDR1 GTSNPN and CDR2 SVGIG (reference sequence). This CDR3 is built from 15 residues. CDR3 in DNA: TGTGCAAGACTAGCGGGAGACCTCTCCTACAATGAGCAGTTCTTC. It yields the protein CARLAGDLSYNEQFF.

This clonotype was picked up a small number of times. The J gene is TRBJ2-4, the V gene TRBV7-9; tentative D call: TRBD1 (6 bases). Germline V gene sequence: CDR1 SEHNR, CDR2 FQNEAQ (reference sequence). V lost 2 bases, J lost 6 bases, and 11 bases lay in between. The CDR3 is 14 amino acids. The CDR3 protein is CASSLTQGRNIQYF. In nucleotides, the CDR3 is TGTGCCAGCAGCTTAACACAGGGAAGAAACATTCAGTACTTC.

This clonotype has a count of ten or more. V gene TRBV5-6 combines with J gene TRBJ2-7; D is perhaps TRBD1 or TRBD2 (5 bases each). Looked up from germline, CDR1 is SGHDT and CDR2 is YYEEEE. The germline V and J ends were trimmed by 0 bases and 5 bases, with 12 bases remaining between them. This CDR3 has 14 residues. Here the CDR3 DNA reads TGTGCCAGCAGCTTGGCGGGGACGGGGAACGAGCAGTACTTC. Its protein product is CASSLAGTGNEQYF.

This clonotype was detected ten times or more. In nucleotides, the CDR3 is TGTGCCAGCAGTCCCGCGACAGGATACAATGAGCAGTTCTTC. Residues: CASSPATGYNEQFF. The chain joins TRBV12-3 or TRBV12-4 to TRBJ2-1; perhaps TRBD1 as D (6 bases). The CDR3 has 14 residues. V was clipped by 5 bases and J by 4 bases, with 12 bases between them.

This clonotype was picked up many times. V gene TRBV7-9 combines with J gene TRBJ2-1, with a possible D match to TRBD2 (7 bases). This CDR3 has 15 amino acids. CDR1 is SEHNR and CDR2 is FQNEAQ in the germline V gene (reference sequence). Deletions cut 7 bases from V and 3 bases from J, with 16 bases between. CDR3 sequence reads: CASTPRGAGYNEQFF. CDR3 nucleotide sequence: TGTGCCAGCACCCCCCGGGGGGCCGGCTACAATGAGCAGTTCTTC. The complete variable domain, with remaining parts taken from reference TRBV7-9 and TRBJ2-1, reads DTGVSQNPRHKITKRGQNVTFRCDPISEHNRLYWYRQTLGQGPEFLTYFQNEAQLEKSRLLSDRFSAERPKGSFSTLEIQRTEQGDSAMYLCASTPRGAGYNEQFFGPGTRLTVL.

Only a few counts were recorded for this clonotype. The chain is built from TRBV20-1 and TRBJ1-5, with a tentative D call TRBD1 (5 bases). Germline V lookup: CDR1 DFQATT, CDR2 SNEGSKA (reference sequence). CDR3 length: 13 residues. The V end lost 3 bases, the J end lost 1 base, and 7 bases lay between the germline ends. CDR3 protein: CSARGTSNQPQHF. CDR3 nucleotide sequence: TGCAGTGCTAGGGGGACCAGCAATCAGCCCCAGCATTTT.

The V and J genes are TRBV4-2 and TRBJ2-5; TRBD2 matches 8 bases. CDR1 is LGHNA, CDR2 YNFKEQ, per germline. This CDR3 comprises 14 residues. V gave up 0 bases and J gave up 5 bases; unmatched junction bases: 2. In DNA, the CDR3 is TGTGCCAGCAGCCAAGAGCGGGGGGAGGAGACCCAGTACTTC. As protein: CASSQERGEETQYF.

This clonotype has at least ten counts. The chain uses TRBV29-1 and TRBJ1-2; no reliable D call. There are 12 residues in the CDR3. V was pared by 7 bases and J by 4 bases, with 13 bases between. CDR1 is SQVTM and CDR2 is ANQGSEA in the germline V gene. The CDR3 DNA is TGCAGCGGAGGAGCCTTCGGCTATGGCTACACCTTC. Its translation: CSGGAFGYGYTF.

This clonotype was seen many times. The chain recombines TRBV7-2 with TRBJ1-5; 10 bases match TRBD1. This CDR3 has 15 residues. V was clipped by 4 bases and J by 4 bases; unmatched bases: 4. In germline, CDR1 is SGHTA, CDR2 FQGNSA. The CDR3 nucleotides are TGTGCCAGCAGCTACCGGGACAGGGGTAATCAGCCCCAGCATTTT. Translating it yields CASSYRDRGNQPQHF.

This clonotype was seen only a few times. This CDR3 is CASSLLAGEGETQYF. CDR3 coding DNA: TGTGCCAGCAGCTTACTAGCGGGAGAAGGAGAGACCCAGTACTTC. The chain carries TRBV7-2 and TRBJ2-5; 10 bases map to TRBD2. Germline V gene lookup returns CDR1 SGHTA and CDR2 FQGNSA. The CDR3 runs 15 residues. After removal of 2 bases from V and 4 bases from J, the junction contained 4 bases not matched to a gene.

The CDR3 DNA follows: TGTGCCAGCAGTAGGACTAGCGGGATCGGAGCTACGCAGTATTTT. Translating it yields CASSRTSGIGATQYF. The rearrangement links TRBV6-1 to TRBJ2-3; 12 bases fit TRBD2. CDR3 size: 15 residues. The V gene's germline CDR1 is MNHNS and CDR2 SASEGT. J lost 8 bases, V lost 5 bases, and 8 bases had no gene match.

Regarding this clonotype: A much larger clone sits a single nucleotide away, making a read error possible. This rearrangement joins TRBV5-4 to TRBJ2-5; D remains unclear. Germline V gene lookup returns CDR1 SGHNT and CDR2 YYREEE (reference sequence). The CDR3 runs 12 residues. V was pared by 6 bases and J by 5 bases, with 11 bases between. The CDR3 coding sequence is TGTGCCAGCAACTTAGGCGAGGAGACCCAGTACTTC. It specifies CASNLGEETQYF. Complete variable domain (other parts from reference TRBV5-4 and TRBJ2-5): ETGVTQSPTHLIKTRGQQVTLRCSSQSGHNTVSWYQQALGQGPQFIFQYYREEENGRGNFPPRFSGLQFPNYSSELNVNALELDDSALYLCASNLGEETQYFGPGTRLLVL.

This clonotype was found many times. The rearrangement links TRBV12-3 or TRBV12-4 to TRBJ1-4; no reliable D call. CDR3 length equals 15 residues. V was clipped by 6 bases and J by 0 bases, with 11 bases between them. The CDR3: CASSRDGTTNEKLFF. The DNA of the CDR3 is TGTGCCAGCAGCCGAGACGGAACAACTAATGAAAAACTGTTTTTT.

The gene calls are TRBV10-3 and TRBJ2-7, with TRBD2 matching over 8 bases. Germline V lookup: CDR1 ENHRY, CDR2 SYGVKD. The CDR3 sequence is 14 residues long. The V gene end was trimmed by 3 bases and the J gene end by 3 bases; junction bases not matched to a gene: 4. This CDR3 is CAISDAGGIYEQYF. CDR3 nucleotide sequence: TGTGCCATCAGTGATGCGGGAGGAATCTACGAGCAGTACTTC.

The chain joins TRBV20-1 to TRBJ2-1; D gene unclear. Germline-derived CDR1 and CDR2 are DFQATT and SNEGSKA (reference sequence). Trimming took off 3 bases at V and 8 bases at J, with 8 bases between the two ends. CDR3 length equals 11 residues. CDR3 coding DNA: TGCAGTGCTAGTAGGGTCGATGAGCAGTTCTTC. Translating gives CSASRVDEQFF.

The chain combines TRBV20-1 with TRBJ2-1; 10 bases agree with TRBD1. V shed 4 bases, J shed 0 bases, and the junction held 12 bases outside the gene matches. The length of the CDR3 is 18 residues. The germline V gene encodes CDR1 DFQATT and CDR2 SNEGSKA (reference sequence). CDR3 coding DNA: TGCAGTGCTACCGGGACAGGGGTTGCAAGGAGCTCCTACAATGAGCAGTTCTTC. Amino acid sequence: CSATGTGVARSSYNEQFF.

CDR3 sequence (DNA): TGCAGTGCTAGAAAAACGACAGGGTTAAGCGAGCAGTACTTC. Protein sequence: CSARKTTGLSEQYF. The chain recombines TRBV20-1 with TRBJ2-7, with TRBD1 matching 7 bases. The CDR3 covers 14 residues. V shed 2 bases, J shed 6 bases, and the junction held 10 bases outside the gene matches. From germline, CDR1 is DFQATT and CDR2 SNEGSKA (reference sequence).

V and J are TRBV7-2 and TRBJ1-1, with TRBD1 as a possible D gene (5 bases). Germline V CDR1 and CDR2: SGHTA, FQGNSA. With 4 bases removed from V and 1 base from J, the gap between germline ends came to 10 bases. This CDR3 is built from 14 residues. This CDR3 is CASSSMGTNTEAFF. CDR3 in DNA: TGTGCCAGCAGCTCGATGGGGACGAACACTGAAGCTTTCTTT.

The sample holds a few counts of this clonotype. V gene TRBV5-1 combines with J gene TRBJ2-7; possibly TRBD1 for D (6 bases). Germline CDR1 SGHRS, CDR2 YFSETQ. The CDR3 contains 14 residues. V was pared by 0 bases and J by 5 bases, with 12 bases between. The CDR3 here is CASSLGTVPNEQYF. DNA for the CDR3: TGCGCCAGCAGCTTGGGGACAGTACCCAACGAGCAGTACTTC.

As for this clonotype: A read error may explain this, as a much larger clone is one base away. The chain recombines TRBV3-1 with TRBJ2-5; D remains unclear. The CDR3 is 12 residues long. The germline gives CDR1 LGHDT, CDR2 YNNKEL (reference sequence). In DNA, the CDR3 is TGTGCCCGCAGCCAAGCACAAGAGACCCAGTACTTC. This codes for CARSQAQETQYF.

This clonotype came up many times. J is TRBJ2-2 and V is TRBV14, with D maybe TRBD2 (6 bases). Germline-derived CDR1 and CDR2 are SGHDN and FVKESK. CDR3 size: 14 residues. V gave up 2 bases and J gave up 5 bases, with 9 bases separating them. The DNA for the CDR3 is TGTGCCAGCAGCCAACACGGGGGTACCGGGGAGCTGTTTTTT. Protein: CASSQHGGTGELFF.

This clonotype appeared many times. Here the CDR3 DNA reads TGTGCCAGCACCGAAAGCGCTTACAATGAGCAGTTCTTC. Its translation: CASTESAYNEQFF. This chain joins TRBV11-2 and TRBJ2-1; D gene uncertain. This CDR3 has 13 amino acids. Germline values: CDR1 SGHAT, CDR2 FQNNGV. The V end was cut by 7 bases, the J end by 4 bases, with 11 bases between.

Concerning this clonotype itself: Relative to the germline gene, one junction end is altered; a read error may explain this. V and J are TRBV14 and TRBJ2-3; no definite D call. CDR3 length: 15 residues. The germline CDR1 and CDR2 sequences are SGHDN and FVKESK. The CDR3 spells CASSPRMVRTDAQYF. CDR3 DNA: TGTGCCAGCAGCCCGCGGATGGTGCGCACAGATGCGCAGTATTTT.